This T cell receptor (beta chain) comes out of a study of T cells in localized non-small cell lung cancer. The study, taken as a whole, reports: Because researchers sequenced only one region of the tumor, heterogeneity is still possible. Within adjacent lung there appeared a median approximately 58 of the top 100 tumor clones.

This clone occurred once. Its specificity is not known. The repertoire was sequenced with immunoSEQ multiplex PCR; TCRdb's copy has only in-frame clones and lacks some. The sample carries about 24,000 clones, under 90% recorded once. Germline V CDR1 and CDR2: SEHNR, FQNEAQ (reference sequence). The CDR3 sequence is 16 residues long. V shed 3 bases and J 3 bases; nucleotides not matched to a gene: 8. The clonotype comes from a man aged 35 to 69 with stage I squamous cell lung carcinoma. This sequence joins TRBV7-9 and TRBJ1-3; 7 bases match TRBD1. Sequencing was performed on peripheral blood, taken before any cancer treatment. This CDR3 is CASSLGKGAYGNTIYF. CDR3 coding DNA: TGTGCCAGCAGCTTGGGCAAGGGGGCTTATGGAAACACCATATATTTT.